This TCR beta chain came from a study of lymphopenia after photon versus proton radiotherapy. Study results and limitations: Under photons, naive T cells and diversity fell while effector/memory populations rose. Only patients who died were analyzed for survival; proton advantage is unproven. After the lymphocyte nadir, photon-treated repertoires showed oligoclonal expansion, especially of CD8+ Temra cells.

This CDR3 is 16 amino acids long. Germline V lookup: CDR1 SGHTS, CDR2 YDEGEE. The J segment lost 4 bases and the V segment lost 5 bases, leaving 7 bases of the junction unmatched. To note about this clone: Its cognate antigen is unknown.

Data came from immunoSEQ multiplex PCR; TCRdb stores just in-frame clones and leaves some out. The profile shows 60,000 or so clones, around 90% of them singletons. The sample was peripheral blood, taken from a patient treated with proton-based radiotherapy. This sequence was found in a man older than 75 with esophageal cancer. V gene TRBV5-8 combines with J gene TRBJ2-1; 12 nucleotides align to TRBD2. The CDR3 sequence: CASRLLAGGPYNEQFF. The CDR3 nucleotides are TGTGCCAGCAGGCTACTAGCGGGGGGTCCATACAATGAGCAGTTCTTC.